This T cell receptor beta chain was sequenced during a study of T cell changes during pregnancy in multiple sclerosis. The length of the CDR3 is 16 residues. V lost 7 bases, J lost 4 bases, and 22 bases lay in between. Per germline, CDR1 SNHLY and CDR2 FYNNEI. Only in-frame clones appear in the TCRdb table, and some are missing; sequencing was by immunoSEQ multiplex PCR. The profile covers more than 85,000 clones, with around nine tenths appearing a single time and approximately 1.2% taken by the ten largest. The input for sequencing was peripheral blood, taken in the second trimester of pregnancy. This chain links TRBV2 with TRBJ1-1, with a weak D call TRBD1 (5 bases). This clonotype was obtained from a female donor with multiple sclerosis, enrolled in a pregnancy study. The CDR3 protein is CASKISGGAEGTEAFF. CDR3 DNA sequence: TGTGCCAGCAAAATTTCCGGGGGAGCGGAGGGCACTGAAGCTTTCTTT.